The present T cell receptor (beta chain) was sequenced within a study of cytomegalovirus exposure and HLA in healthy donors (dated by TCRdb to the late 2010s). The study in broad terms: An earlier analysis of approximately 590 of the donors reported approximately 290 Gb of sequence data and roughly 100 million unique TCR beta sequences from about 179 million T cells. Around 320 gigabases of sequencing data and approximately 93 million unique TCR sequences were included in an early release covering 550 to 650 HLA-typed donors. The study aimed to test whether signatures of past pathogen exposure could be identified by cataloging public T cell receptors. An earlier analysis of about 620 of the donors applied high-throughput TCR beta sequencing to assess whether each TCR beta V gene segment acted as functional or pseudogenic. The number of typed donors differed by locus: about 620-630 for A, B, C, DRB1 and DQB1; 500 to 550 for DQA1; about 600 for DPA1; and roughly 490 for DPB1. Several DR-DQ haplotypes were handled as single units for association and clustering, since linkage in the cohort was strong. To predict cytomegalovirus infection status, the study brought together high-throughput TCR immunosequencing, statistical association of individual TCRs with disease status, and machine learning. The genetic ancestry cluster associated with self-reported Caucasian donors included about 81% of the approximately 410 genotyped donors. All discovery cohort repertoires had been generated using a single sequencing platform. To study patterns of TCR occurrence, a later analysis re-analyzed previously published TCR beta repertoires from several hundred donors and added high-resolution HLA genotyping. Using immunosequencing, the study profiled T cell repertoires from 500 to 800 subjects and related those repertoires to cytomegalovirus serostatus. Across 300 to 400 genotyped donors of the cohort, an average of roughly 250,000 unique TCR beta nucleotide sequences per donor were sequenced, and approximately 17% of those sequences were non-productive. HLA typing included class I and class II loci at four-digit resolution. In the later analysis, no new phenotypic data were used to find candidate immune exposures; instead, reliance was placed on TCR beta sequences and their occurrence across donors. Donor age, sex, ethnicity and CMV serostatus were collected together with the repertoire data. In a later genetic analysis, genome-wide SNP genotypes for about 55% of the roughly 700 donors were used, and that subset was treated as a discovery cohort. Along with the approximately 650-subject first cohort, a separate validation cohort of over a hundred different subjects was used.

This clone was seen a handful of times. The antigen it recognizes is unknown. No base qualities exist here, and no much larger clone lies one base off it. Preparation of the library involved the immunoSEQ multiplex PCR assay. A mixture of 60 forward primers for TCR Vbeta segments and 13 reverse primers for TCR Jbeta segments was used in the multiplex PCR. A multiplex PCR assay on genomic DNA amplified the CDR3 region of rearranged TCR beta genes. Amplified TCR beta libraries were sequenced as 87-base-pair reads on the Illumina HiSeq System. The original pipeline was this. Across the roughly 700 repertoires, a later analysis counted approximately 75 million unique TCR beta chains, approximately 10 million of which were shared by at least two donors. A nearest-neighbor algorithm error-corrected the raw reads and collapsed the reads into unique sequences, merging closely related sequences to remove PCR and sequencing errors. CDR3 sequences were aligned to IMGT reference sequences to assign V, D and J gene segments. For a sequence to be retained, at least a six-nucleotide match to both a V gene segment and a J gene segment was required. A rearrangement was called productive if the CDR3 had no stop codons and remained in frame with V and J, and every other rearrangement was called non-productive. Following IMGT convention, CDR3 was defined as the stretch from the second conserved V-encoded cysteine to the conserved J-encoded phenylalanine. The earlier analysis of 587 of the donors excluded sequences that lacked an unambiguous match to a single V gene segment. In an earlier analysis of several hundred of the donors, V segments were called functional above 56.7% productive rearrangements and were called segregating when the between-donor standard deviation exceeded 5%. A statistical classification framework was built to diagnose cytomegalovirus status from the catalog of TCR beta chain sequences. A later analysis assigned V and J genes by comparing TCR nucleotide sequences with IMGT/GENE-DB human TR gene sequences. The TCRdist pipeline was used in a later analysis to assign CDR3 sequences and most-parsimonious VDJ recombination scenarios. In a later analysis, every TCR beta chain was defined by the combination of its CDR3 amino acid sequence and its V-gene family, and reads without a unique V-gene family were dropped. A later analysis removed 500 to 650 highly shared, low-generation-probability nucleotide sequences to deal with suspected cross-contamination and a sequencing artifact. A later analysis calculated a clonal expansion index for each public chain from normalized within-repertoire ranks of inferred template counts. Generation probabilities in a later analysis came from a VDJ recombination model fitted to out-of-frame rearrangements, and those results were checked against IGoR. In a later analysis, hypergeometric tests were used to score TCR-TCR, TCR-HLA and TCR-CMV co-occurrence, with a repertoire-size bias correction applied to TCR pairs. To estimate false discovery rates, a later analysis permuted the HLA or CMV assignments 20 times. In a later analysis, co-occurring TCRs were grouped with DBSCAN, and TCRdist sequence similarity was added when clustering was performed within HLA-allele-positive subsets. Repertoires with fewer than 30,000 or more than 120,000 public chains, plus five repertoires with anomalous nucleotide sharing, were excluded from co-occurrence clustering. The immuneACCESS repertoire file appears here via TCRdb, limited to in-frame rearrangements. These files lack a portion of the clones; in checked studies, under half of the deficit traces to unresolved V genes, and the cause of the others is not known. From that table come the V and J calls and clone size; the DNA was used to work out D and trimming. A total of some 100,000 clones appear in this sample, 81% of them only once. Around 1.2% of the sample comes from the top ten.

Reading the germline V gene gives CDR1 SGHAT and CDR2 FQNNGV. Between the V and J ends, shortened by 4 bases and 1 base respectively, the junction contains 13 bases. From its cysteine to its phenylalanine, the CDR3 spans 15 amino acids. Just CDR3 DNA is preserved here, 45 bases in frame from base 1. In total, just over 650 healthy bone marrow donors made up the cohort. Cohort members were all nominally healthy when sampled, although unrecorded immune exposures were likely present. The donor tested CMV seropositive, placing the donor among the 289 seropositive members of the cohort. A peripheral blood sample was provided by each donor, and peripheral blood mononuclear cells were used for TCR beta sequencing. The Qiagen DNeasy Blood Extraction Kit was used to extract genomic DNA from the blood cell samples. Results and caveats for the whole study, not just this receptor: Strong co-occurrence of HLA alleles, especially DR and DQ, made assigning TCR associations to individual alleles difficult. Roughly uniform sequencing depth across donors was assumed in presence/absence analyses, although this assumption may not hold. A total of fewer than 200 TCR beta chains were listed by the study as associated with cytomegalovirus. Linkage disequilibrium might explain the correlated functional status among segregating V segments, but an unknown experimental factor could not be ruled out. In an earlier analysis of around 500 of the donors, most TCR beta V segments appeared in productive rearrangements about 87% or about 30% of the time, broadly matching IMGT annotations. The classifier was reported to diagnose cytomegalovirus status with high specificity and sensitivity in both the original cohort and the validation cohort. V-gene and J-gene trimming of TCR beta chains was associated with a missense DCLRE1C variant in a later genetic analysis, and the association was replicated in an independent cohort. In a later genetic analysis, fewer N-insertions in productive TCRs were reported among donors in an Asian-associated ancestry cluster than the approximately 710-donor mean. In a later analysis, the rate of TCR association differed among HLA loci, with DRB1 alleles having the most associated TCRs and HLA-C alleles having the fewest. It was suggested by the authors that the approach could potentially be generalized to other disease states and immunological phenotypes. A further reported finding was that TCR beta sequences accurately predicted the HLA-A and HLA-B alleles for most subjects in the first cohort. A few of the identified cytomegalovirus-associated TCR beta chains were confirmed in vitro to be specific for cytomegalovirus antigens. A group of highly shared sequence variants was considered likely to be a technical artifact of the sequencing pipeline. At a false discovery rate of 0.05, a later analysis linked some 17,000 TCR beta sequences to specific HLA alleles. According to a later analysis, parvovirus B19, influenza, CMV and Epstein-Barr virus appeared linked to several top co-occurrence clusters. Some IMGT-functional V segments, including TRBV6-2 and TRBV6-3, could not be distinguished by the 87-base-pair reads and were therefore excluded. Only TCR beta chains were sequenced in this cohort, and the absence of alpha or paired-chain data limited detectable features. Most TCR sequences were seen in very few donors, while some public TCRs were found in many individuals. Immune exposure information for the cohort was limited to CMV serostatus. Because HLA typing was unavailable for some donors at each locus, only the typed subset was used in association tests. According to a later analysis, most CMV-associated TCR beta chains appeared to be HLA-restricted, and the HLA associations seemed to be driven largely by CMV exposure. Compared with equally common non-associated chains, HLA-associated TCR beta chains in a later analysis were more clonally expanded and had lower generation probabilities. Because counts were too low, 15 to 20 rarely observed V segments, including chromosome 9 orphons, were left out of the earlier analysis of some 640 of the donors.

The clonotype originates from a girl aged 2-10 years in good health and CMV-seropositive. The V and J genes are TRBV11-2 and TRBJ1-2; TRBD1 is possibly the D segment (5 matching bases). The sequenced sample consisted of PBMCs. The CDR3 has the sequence CASSSIREGNYGYTF. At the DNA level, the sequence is TGTGCCAGCAGCTCAATCAGGGAGGGTAACTATGGCTACACCTTC.